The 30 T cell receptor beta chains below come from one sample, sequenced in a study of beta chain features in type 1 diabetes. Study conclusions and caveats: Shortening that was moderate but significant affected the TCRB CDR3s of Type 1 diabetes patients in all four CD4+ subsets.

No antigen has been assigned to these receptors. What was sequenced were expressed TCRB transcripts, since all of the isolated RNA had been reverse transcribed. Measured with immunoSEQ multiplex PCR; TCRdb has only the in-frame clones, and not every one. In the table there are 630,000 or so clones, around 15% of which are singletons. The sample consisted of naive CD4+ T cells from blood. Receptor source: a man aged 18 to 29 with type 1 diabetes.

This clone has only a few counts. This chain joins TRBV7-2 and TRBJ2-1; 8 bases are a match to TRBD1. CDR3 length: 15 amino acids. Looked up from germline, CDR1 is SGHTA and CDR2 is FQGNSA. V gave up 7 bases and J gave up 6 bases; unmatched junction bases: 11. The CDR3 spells CASITGTGFANEQFF. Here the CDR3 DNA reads TGTGCCAGCATCACCGGGACAGGCTTCGCCAATGAGCAGTTCTTC.

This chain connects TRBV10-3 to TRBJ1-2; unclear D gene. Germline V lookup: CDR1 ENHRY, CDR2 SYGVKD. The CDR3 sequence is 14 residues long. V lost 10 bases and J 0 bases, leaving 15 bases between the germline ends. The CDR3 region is CASIDRAANYGYTF. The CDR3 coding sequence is TGTGCCAGCATTGACCGGGCTGCTAACTATGGCTACACCTTC.

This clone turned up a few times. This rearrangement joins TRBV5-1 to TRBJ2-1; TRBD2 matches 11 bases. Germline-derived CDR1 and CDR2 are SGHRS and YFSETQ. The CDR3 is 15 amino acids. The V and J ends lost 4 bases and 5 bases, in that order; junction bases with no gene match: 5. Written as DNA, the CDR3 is TGCGCCAGCAGCCTCTTTAGCGGGAGGGACAATGAGCAGTTCTTC. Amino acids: CASSLFSGRDNEQFF. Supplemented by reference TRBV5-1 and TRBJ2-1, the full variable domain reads KAGVTQTPRYLIKTRGQQVTLSCSPISGHRSVSWYQQTPGQGLQFLFEYFSETQRNKGNFPGRFSGRQFSNSRSEMNVSTLELGDSALYLCASSLFSGRDNEQFFGPGTRLTVL.

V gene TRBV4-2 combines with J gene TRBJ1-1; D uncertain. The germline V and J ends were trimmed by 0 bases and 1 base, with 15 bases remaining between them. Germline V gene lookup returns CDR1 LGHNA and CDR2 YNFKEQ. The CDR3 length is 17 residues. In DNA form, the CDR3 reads TGTGCCAGCAGCCAAGATCCTCCACTGGCGGGGAACACTGAAGCTTTCTTT. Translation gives CASSQDPPLAGNTEAFF.

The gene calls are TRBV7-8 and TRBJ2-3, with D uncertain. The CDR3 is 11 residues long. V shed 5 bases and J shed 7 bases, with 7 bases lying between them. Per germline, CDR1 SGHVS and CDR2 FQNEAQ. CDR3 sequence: CASSLSNTQYF. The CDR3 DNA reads TGTGCCAGCAGCCTGAGCAATACGCAGTATTTT. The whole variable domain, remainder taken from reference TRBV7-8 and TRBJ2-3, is GAGVSQSPRYKVAKRGQDVALRCDPISGHVSLFWYQQALGQGPEFLTYFQNEAQLDKSGLPSDRFFAERPEGSVSTLKIQRTQQEDSAVYLCASSLSNTQYFGPGTRLTVL.

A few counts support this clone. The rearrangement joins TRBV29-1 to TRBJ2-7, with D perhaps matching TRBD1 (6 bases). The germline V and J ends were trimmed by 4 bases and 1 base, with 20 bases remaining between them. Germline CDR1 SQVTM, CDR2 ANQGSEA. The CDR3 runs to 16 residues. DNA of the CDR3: TGCAGCGTTGGACCAGTTGGGGGACACGAGTCCTACGAGCAGTACTTC. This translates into CSVGPVGGHESYEQYF.

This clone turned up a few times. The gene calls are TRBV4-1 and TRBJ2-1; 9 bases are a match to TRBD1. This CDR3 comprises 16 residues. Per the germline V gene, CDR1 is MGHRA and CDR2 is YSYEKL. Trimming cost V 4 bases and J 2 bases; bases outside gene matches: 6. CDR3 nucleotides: TGCGCCAGCAGCCTACTGGGACAGGGAACCTACAATGAGCAGTTCTTC. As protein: CASSLLGQGTYNEQFF.

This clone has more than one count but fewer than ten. As DNA, the CDR3 is TGCAGCGTTGGGACTAGCGGGGGGGCTGGGAATGAGCAGTTCTTC. Protein product: CSVGTSGGAGNEQFF. This sequence joins TRBV29-1 and TRBJ2-1; 15 bases line up with TRBD2. With V trimmed by 4 bases and J by 7 bases, 5 bases remained unmatched. CDR1 and CDR2 (germline): SQVTM, ANQGSEA. There are 15 residues in the CDR3.

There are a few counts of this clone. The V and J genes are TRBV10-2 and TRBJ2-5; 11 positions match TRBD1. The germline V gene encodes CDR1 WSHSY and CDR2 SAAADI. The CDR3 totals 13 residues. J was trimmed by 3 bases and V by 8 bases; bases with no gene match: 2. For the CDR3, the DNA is TGCGCCAGCGGGGGACAGGGGGAAGAGACCCAGTACTTC. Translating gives CASGGQGEETQYF.

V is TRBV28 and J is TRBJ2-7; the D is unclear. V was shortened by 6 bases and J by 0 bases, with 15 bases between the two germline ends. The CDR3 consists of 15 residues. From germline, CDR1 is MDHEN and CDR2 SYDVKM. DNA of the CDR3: TGTGCCAGCAGCCTCCCAGGTTCCCGCTCCTACGAGCAGTACTTC. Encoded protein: CASSLPGSRSYEQYF.

The CDR3 reads CASSLGLKGSETQYF. CDR3 nucleotides: TGTGCCAGCAGCTTAGGACTCAAGGGGAGTGAGACCCAGTACTTC. The V and J genes are TRBV7-9 and TRBJ2-5; perhaps D is TRBD1 or TRBD2 (5 bases each). Germline CDR1 is SEHNR and CDR2 is FQNEAQ (reference sequence). CDR3 length equals 15 residues. The V and J ends lost 1 base and 5 bases respectively, with 14 bases between them.

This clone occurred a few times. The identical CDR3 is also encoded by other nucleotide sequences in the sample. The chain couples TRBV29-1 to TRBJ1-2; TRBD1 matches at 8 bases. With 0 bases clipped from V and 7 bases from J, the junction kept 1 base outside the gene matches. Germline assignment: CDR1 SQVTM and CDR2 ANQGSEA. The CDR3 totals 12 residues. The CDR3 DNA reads TGCAGCGTTGAAGAACAGGGGGGTGGCTACACCTTC. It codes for CSVEEQGGGYTF.

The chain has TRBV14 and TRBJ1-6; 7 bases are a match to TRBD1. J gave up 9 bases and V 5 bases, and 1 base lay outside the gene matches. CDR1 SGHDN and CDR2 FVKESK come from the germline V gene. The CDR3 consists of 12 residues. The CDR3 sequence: CASSTGASPLHF. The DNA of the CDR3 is TGTGCCAGCAGCACAGGGGCTTCACCCCTCCACTTT.

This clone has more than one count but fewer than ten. The CDR3 sequence is CASSLFTVKFF. The CDR3 bases are TGTGCCAGCAGCTTGTTTACGGTGAAGTTCTTC. V gene TRBV5-5 combines with J gene TRBJ2-1; D not certain. The CDR3 sequence is 11 residues long. V lost 1 base, J lost 14 bases, and 10 bases lay in between. Germline lookup yields CDR1 SGHKS and CDR2 YYEKEE (reference sequence).

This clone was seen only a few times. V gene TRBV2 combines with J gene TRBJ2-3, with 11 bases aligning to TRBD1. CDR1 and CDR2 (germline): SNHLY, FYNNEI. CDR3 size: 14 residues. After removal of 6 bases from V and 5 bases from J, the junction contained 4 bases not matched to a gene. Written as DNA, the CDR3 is TGTGCCAGCAGCGGACAGGGGGCCAAAGATACGCAGTATTTT. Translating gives CASSGQGAKDTQYF.

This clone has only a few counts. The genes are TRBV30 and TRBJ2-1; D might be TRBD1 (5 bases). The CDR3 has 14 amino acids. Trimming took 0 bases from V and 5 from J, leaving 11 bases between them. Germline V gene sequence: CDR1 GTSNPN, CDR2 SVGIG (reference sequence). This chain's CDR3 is CAWSVSTGNNEQFF. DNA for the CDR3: TGTGCCTGGAGTGTGTCTACAGGCAACAATGAGCAGTTCTTC.

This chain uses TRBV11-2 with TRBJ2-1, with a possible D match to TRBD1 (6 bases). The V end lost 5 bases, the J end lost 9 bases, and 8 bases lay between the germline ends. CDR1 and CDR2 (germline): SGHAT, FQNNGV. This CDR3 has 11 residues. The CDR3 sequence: CASSLRGEQFF. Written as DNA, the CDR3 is TGTGCCAGCAGCCTCAGGGGTGAGCAGTTCTTC. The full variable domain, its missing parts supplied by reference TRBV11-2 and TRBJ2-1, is EAGVAQSPRYKIIEKRQSVAFWCNPISGHATLYWYQQILGQGPKLLIQFQNNGVVDDSQLPKDRFSAERLKGVDSTLKIQPAKLEDSAVYLCASSLRGEQFFGPGTRLTVL.

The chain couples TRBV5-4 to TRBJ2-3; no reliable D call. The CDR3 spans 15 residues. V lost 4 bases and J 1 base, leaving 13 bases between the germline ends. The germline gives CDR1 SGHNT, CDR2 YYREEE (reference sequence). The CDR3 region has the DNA TGTGCCAGCAGCAACGCCAAGGCAGGCACAGATACGCAGTATTTT. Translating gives CASSNAKAGTDTQYF.

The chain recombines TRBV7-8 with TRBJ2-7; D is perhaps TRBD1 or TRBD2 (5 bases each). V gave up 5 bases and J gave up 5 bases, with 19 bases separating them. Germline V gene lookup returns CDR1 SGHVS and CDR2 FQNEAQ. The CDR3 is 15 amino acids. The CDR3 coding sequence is TGTGCCAGCAGCCAGAGCCGGGACGTTAGAAACGAGCAGTACTTC. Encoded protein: CASSQSRDVRNEQYF.

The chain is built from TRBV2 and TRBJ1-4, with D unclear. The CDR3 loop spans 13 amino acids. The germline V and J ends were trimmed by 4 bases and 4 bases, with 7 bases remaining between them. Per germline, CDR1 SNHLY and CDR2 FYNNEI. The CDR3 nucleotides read TGTGCCAGCAGTGGCGGCGGTAATGAAAAACTGTTTTTT. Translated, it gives CASSGGGNEKLFF.

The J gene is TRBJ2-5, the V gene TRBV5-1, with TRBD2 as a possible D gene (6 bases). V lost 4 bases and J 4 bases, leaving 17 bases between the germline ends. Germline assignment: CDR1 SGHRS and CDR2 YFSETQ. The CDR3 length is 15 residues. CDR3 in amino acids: CASSPVGGMGETQYF. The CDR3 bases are TGCGCCAGCAGCCCTGTTGGCGGGATGGGAGAGACCCAGTACTTC.

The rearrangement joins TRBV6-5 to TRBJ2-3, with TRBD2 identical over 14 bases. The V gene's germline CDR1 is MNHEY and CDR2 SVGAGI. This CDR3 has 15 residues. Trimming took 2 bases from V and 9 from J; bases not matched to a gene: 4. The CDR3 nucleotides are TGTGCCAGCAGTTACAGGGGACTAGCGGGAGACACGCAGTATTTT. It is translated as CASSYRGLAGDTQYF.

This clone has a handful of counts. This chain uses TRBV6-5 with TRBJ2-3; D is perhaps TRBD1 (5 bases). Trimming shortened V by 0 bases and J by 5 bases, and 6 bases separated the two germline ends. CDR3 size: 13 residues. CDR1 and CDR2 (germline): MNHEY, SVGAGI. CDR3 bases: TGTGCCAGCAGTTACTCGCAGGGAGATACGCAGTATTTT. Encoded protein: CASSYSQGDTQYF.

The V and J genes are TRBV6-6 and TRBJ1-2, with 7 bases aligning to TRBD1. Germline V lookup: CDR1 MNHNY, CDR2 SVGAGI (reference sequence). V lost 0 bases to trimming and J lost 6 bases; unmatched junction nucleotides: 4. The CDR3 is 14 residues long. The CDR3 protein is CASSYSTGVDGYTF. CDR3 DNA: TGTGCCAGCAGTTACTCTACAGGGGTGGATGGCTACACCTTC.

The CDR3 DNA sequence: TGTGCCAGCAGCCCCGGGTTGAGCACAGATACGCAGTATTTT. It encodes CASSPGLSTDTQYF. The J gene is TRBJ2-3, the V gene TRBV5-4; D not certain. The CDR3 is made up of 14 amino acids. Per germline, CDR1 SGHNT and CDR2 YYREEE (reference sequence). V lost 4 bases, J lost 0 bases, and 9 bases lay in between.

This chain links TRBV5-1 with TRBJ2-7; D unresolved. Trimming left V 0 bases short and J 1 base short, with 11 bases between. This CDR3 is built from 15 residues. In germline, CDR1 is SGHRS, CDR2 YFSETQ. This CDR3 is CASSLAGAESYEQYF. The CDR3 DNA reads TGCGCCAGCAGCTTGGCAGGTGCAGAGTCCTACGAGCAGTACTTC.

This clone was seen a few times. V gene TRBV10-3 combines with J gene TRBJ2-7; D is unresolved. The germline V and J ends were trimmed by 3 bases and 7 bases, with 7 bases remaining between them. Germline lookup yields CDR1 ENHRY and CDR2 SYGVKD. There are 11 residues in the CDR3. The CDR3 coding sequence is TGTGCCATCAGTGACCAGACGGAGCAGTACTTC. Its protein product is CAISDQTEQYF.

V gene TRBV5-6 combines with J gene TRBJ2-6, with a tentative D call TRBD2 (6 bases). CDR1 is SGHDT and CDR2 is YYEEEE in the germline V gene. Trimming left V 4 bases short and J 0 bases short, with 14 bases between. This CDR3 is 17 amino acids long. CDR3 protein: CASSKGTFRSGANVLTF. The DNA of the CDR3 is TGTGCCAGCAGCAAAGGGACTTTCCGCTCTGGGGCCAACGTCCTGACTTTC.

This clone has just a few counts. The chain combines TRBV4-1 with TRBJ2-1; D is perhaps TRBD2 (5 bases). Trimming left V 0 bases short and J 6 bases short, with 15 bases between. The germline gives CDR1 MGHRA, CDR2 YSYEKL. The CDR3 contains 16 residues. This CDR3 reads CASSQDGGLRGNEQFF. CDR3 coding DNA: TGCGCCAGCAGCCAAGATGGCGGGCTACGTGGCAATGAGCAGTTCTTC.

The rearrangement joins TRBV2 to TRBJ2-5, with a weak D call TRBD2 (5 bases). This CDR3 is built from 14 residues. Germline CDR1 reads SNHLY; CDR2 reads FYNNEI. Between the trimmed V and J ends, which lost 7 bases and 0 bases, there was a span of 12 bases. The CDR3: CASMTILNQETQYF. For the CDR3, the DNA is TGTGCCAGCATGACTATCCTAAACCAAGAGACCCAGTACTTC.